These T cell receptor beta chains were read from a single sample in a study of cytomegalovirus exposure and HLA in healthy donors. Profiled with immunoSEQ multiplex PCR; TCRdb holds only in-frame clones, not every one. Of roughly 150,000 clones listed, under 85% are singletons. The sample taken for sequencing was PBMCs. The origin of the receptors is a woman aged 18-30 years in good health and CMV-seropositive. CDR3s include the opening cysteine and the closing phenylalanine or tryptophan. D genes are given only for firm matches. Some rows mark clone size as missing; the rest say once, few, many or name a class of expanded clone.

j_call: TRBJ1-2
clone_size: NA
v_call: TRBV5-4
d_call: NA
cdr3_nt: TGTGCCAGCAGCTCGAGGACAGCAAGTACTTATGGCTACACCTTC
cdr3_aa: CASSSRTASTYGYTF

j_call: TRBJ2-1
clone_size: NA
v_call: TRBV27
d_call: TRBD1
cdr3_nt: TGTGCCAGCAGTTACGGGACAGAAAGCTCCTACAATGAGCAGTTCTTC
cdr3_aa: CASSYGTESSYNEQFF

j_call: TRBJ2-2
clone_size: NA
v_call: TRBV9
d_call: NA
cdr3_nt: TGTGCCAGCTCTACAGGAACGAACACCGGGGAGCTGTTTTTT
cdr3_aa: CASSTGTNTGELFF

j_call: TRBJ1-2
clone_size: NA
v_call: TRBV5-6
d_call: NA
cdr3_nt: TGTGCCAGCAGCTTGGATGCGTGGGCGCTTAACTATGGCTACACCTTC
cdr3_aa: CASSLDAWALNYGYTF

j_call: TRBJ2-7
clone_size: NA
v_call: TRBV6-5
d_call: TRBD2
cdr3_nt: TGTGCCAGCAGTGAACTAGCGGGGGGGCGCGAGCAGTACTTC
cdr3_aa: CASSELAGGREQYF

j_call: TRBJ2-3
clone_size: NA
v_call: TRBV5-4
d_call: NA
cdr3_nt: TGTGCCAGCAGCTCCCTAGGTTTGGATACGCAGTATTTT
cdr3_aa: CASSSLGLDTQYF

j_call: TRBJ2-2
clone_size: few
v_call: TRBV5-1
d_call: TRBD2
cdr3_nt: TGCGCCAGCAGCAGCGGGGGAGCGGACACCGGGGAGCTGTTTTTT
cdr3_aa: CASSSGGADTGELFF

j_call: TRBJ1-3
clone_size: once
v_call: TRBV7-2
d_call: TRBD1
cdr3_nt: TGTGCCAGCAGCTTTCGGACAGGGGACAACACCATATATTTT
cdr3_aa: CASSFRTGDNTIYF

j_call: TRBJ1-1
clone_size: NA
v_call: TRBV9
d_call: NA
cdr3_nt: TGTGCCAGCAGCCCCCACTTGGGACAGAACACTGAAGCTTTCTTT
cdr3_aa: CASSPHLGQNTEAFF

j_call: TRBJ1-1
clone_size: NA
v_call: TRBV19
d_call: TRBD1
cdr3_nt: TGTGCCAGTAGTATGGGGACAGAATACACTGAAGCTTTCTTT
cdr3_aa: CASSMGTEYTEAFF

j_call: TRBJ1-5
clone_size: once
v_call: TRBV6-6
d_call: TRBD1
cdr3_nt: TGTGCCAGCAGTCCTGCTGGACAGGGTCCACAGCCCCAGCATTTT
cdr3_aa: CASSPAGQGPQPQHF

j_call: TRBJ1-2
clone_size: once
v_call: TRBV21-1
d_call: NA
cdr3_nt: TGTGCCATCTCGGATCCGGGACAAGACCCAAGTGGCTACACCTTC
cdr3_aa: CAISDPGQDPSGYTF

j_call: TRBJ1-3
clone_size: NA
v_call: TRBV5-6
d_call: NA
cdr3_nt: TGTGCCAGCACCTTCGGGAGCTCTGGAAACACCATATATTTT
cdr3_aa: CASTFGSSGNTIYF

j_call: TRBJ2-5
clone_size: few
v_call: TRBV6-1
d_call: NA
cdr3_nt: TGTGCCAGCAGGCTTGACAGGCTTCAAGAGACCCAGTACTTC
cdr3_aa: CASRLDRLQETQYF

j_call: TRBJ2-3
clone_size: NA
v_call: TRBV18
d_call: TRBD1
cdr3_nt: TGTGCCAGCTCACCAGGGACAGGGAGTAGGGATACGCAGTATTTT
cdr3_aa: CASSPGTGSRDTQYF

j_call: TRBJ1-4
clone_size: few
v_call: TRBV19
d_call: NA
cdr3_nt: TGTGCCAGTAGTATAGCCCGGGCAACTAATGAAAAACTGTTTTTT
cdr3_aa: CASSIARATNEKLFF